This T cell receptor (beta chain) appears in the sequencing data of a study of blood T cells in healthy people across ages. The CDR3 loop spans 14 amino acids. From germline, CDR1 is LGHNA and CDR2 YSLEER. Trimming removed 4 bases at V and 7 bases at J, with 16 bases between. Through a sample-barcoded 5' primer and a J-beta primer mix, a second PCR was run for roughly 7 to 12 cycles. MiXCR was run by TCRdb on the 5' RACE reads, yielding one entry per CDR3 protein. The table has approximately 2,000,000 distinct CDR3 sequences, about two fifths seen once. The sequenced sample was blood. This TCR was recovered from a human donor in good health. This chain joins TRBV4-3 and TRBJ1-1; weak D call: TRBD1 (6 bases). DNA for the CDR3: TGCGCCAGCAGCCTTGTAAGGGGGTTTGGTGAAGCTTTCTTT. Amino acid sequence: CASSLVRGFGEAFF.